A selection of T cell receptor beta chains follows, all from one sample in a study of cytomegalovirus exposure and HLA in healthy donors. Repertoires were generated with immunoSEQ multiplex PCR, while TCRdb's copy carries only in-frame clones and drops some. The sample shows some 96,000 clones, around 77% of them seen only once. Sequencing was done on a sample of PBMCs. Source of these receptors: a female donor in good health and CMV-seronegative. Both conserved end residues are part of each CDR3. A D gene is named only where the DNA matches it firmly. Size is omitted from some rows. Given values are once, few, many or a class for expanded clones.

j_call,v_call,clone_size,d_call,cdr3_nt,cdr3_aa
TRBJ1-1,TRBV10-1,.,.,TGCGCCAGCAGTGAGTCGCGACTCTTCCAGGGTATTTCGAACACTGAAGCTTTCTTT,CASSESRLFQGISNTEAFF
TRBJ2-3,TRBV30,few,.,TGTGCCTGGGGCTGGGGGCTACAGGCAGATACGCAGTATTTT,CAWGWGLQADTQYF
TRBJ2-7,TRBV4-3,.,.,TGCGCCAGCAGCCAAGAGGCAGGGAACTACGAGCAGTACTTC,CASSQEAGNYEQYF
TRBJ2-1,TRBV7-2,few,TRBD2,TGTGCCAGCAGCTTAGTGGCGGGAGGGCCTAGTGAGCAGTTCTTC,CASSLVAGGPSEQFF
TRBJ1-2,TRBV6-6,.,TRBD1,TGTGCCAGCAGTTCCAGGGGGGTGGGGTATTATGGCTACACCTTC,CASSSRGVGYYGYTF
TRBJ2-7,TRBV6-5,.,TRBD1,TGTGCCAGCAGTTCCGGGACAGGGATACGGGAGCAGTACTTC,CASSSGTGIREQYF
TRBJ2-3,TRBV5-1,.,TRBD2,TGCGCCAGCAGCTTGCAGGGACTAGCGCCGGATACGCAGTATTTT,CASSLQGLAPDTQYF
TRBJ1-2,TRBV29-1,.,.,TGCAGCGTTGAATCCCCGAGAGATAACTATGGCTACACCTTC,CSVESPRDNYGYTF
TRBJ1-5,TRBV27,few,TRBD1,TGTGCCAGCGGAGGACAGGGAGATCAGCCCCAGCATTTT,CASGGQGDQPQHF
TRBJ1-4,TRBV6-6,few,.,TGTGCCAGCGGGGAGGGGTCGTGGATTCCAAGGGAAAAACTGTTTTTT,CASGEGSWIPREKLFF
TRBJ1-3,TRBV5-5,once,TRBD1,TGTGCCAGCAGCTTGAGTACAGGGGGGATGGACACCATATATTTT,CASSLSTGGMDTIYF
TRBJ2-5,TRBV5-1,.,.,TGCGCCAGCAGCTTTTATTCGACAGGGGAGGGAGAGACCCAGTACTTC,CASSFYSTGEGETQYF
TRBJ2-1,TRBV10-3,.,TRBD2,TGTGCCATCAAATCTAGCGGGGGTAGCTCCTACAATGAGCAGTTCTTC,CAIKSSGGSSYNEQFF
TRBJ2-1,TRBV30,.,TRBD1,TGTGCCTGGAGCTCCGGGACAGGGGACAATGAGCAGTTCTTC,CAWSSGTGDNEQFF
TRBJ1-1,TRBV27,.,.,TGTGCCAGCAGTTTATCGTTGTCGGGGTGGCGTACTGAAGCTTTCTTT,CASSLSLSGWRTEAFF
TRBJ2-7,TRBV25-1,.,TRBD1,TGTGCCTCCGGGACAGGGGGCGTCGAGCAGTACTTC,CASGTGGVEQYF
TRBJ2-1,TRBV7-9,.,TRBD2,TGTGCCAGCAGCTGGCTAGCGGGAGGGATCGGTGAGCAGTTCTTC,CASSWLAGGIGEQFF
TRBJ1-2,TRBV2,.,.,TGTGCCAGCAGTGACCACAGGAGCTATGGCTACACCTTC,CASSDHRSYGYTF
TRBJ1-3,TRBV13,.,.,TGTGCCAGCAGCCGCCGTAGTGGAAACACCATATATTTT,CASSRRSGNTIYF
TRBJ2-1,TRBV9,.,.,TGTGCCAGCAGCGCGAGGGGGGGCGGGAGCTTTGATGAGCAGTTCTTC,CASSARGGGSFDEQFF
TRBJ2-4,TRBV18,few,.,TGTGCCAGCTCACCAGGCAGGGGACAAAACATTCAGTACTTC,CASSPGRGQNIQYF
TRBJ1-2,TRBV5-8,.,.,TGTGCCAGCAGCTTTCAGGGCGCTAACTATGGCTACACCTTC,CASSFQGANYGYTF
TRBJ1-1,TRBV4-1,.,.,TGCGCCAGCAGCCAAGTCGGTCAGAACACTGAAGCTTTCTTT,CASSQVGQNTEAFF
TRBJ2-1,TRBV7-3,.,.,TGTGCCAGCAGCTTACGAAGAGTAGCAGATGAGCAGTTCTTC,CASSLRRVADEQFF
TRBJ1-4,TRBV7-9,.,TRBD1,TGTGCCGGCAGGGGGCCGACTAATGAAAAACTGTTTTTT,CAGRGPTNEKLFF
TRBJ2-1,TRBV19,.,.,TGTGCCAGCAAAAGGGGGTTAGCTGAATACAATGAGCAGTTCTTC,CASKRGLAEYNEQFF
TRBJ1-3,TRBV9,.,TRBD1,TGTGCCAGCAGCGTAGGAGGGACAGGGTTGTATGGAAACACCATATATTTT,CASSVGGTGLYGNTIYF
TRBJ2-2,TRBV29-1,.,TRBD2,TGCAGCGTTGAAACTAGCGGGAGCACCGGGGAGCTGTTTTTT,CSVETSGSTGELFF
TRBJ1-5,TRBV18,.,.,TGTGCCAGCTCACCACTAGAGAATCAGCCCCAGCATTTT,CASSPLENQPQHF
TRBJ2-5,TRBV30,.,TRBD1,TGTGCCTGGAGTGGACCGGGACAGTGGGAAGAGACCCAGTACTTC,CAWSGPGQWEETQYF
TRBJ2-1,TRBV6-5,.,TRBD2,TGTGCCAGCAGTTATACCGGGACTAGCGGGAGAGGGGTGCAGTTCTTC,CASSYTGTSGRGVQFF
TRBJ2-3,TRBV6-1,.,.,TGTGCCAGCAGTGAATTTCTTGGAGCAGATACGCAGTATTTT,CASSEFLGADTQYF
TRBJ1-5,TRBV7-9,few,.,TGTGCCAGCAGCTTTGGGCAGGTCAATCAGCCCCAGCATTTT,CASSFGQVNQPQHF
TRBJ2-1,TRBV18,.,TRBD2,TGTGCCAGCTCACCACGGGTTACGCGACTAGCAACCAATGAGCAGTTCTTC,CASSPRVTRLATNEQFF
TRBJ1-4,TRBV5-4,.,TRBD1,TGTGCCAGCAGCTTAACGGGACAGGGATATAATGAAAAACTGTTTTTT,CASSLTGQGYNEKLFF
TRBJ1-6,TRBV5-1,.,TRBD1,TGCGCCAGCAGCCCCCAGGGGGCAAATTCACCCCTCCACTTT,CASSPQGANSPLHF
TRBJ1-1,TRBV19,.,.,TGTGCCAGTAATTGGGGGGGCACTGAAGCTTTCTTT,CASNWGGTEAFF
TRBJ1-2,TRBV6-1,many,TRBD1,TGTGCCAGCAGTGAAGCGACAGGGGGCTCTGGCTACACCTTC,CASSEATGGSGYTF
TRBJ1-2,TRBV2,once,TRBD1,TGTGCCAGCAGTGAAACGGGGGGGACAGTTAACTATGGCTACACCTTC,CASSETGGTVNYGYTF
TRBJ2-2,TRBV6-1,few,TRBD2,TGTGCCAGCAGACTACTAGCGGAGGACACCGGGGAGCTGTTTTTT,CASRLLAEDTGELFF
TRBJ1-6,TRBV11-2,.,.,TGTGCCAGCAGCCCCTTGAACCGGGGACACCCTAATTCACCCCTCCACTTT,CASSPLNRGHPNSPLHF
TRBJ2-2,TRBV6-5,.,.,TGTGCCAGCAGTTCCACCAGTAGCCAACGGGAGCTGTTTTTT,CASSSTSSQRELFF
TRBJ2-3,TRBV19,.,TRBD1,TGTGCCAGTAGTAATCCTGGGACAGGGGGTAGAGATACGCAGTATTTT,CASSNPGTGGRDTQYF
TRBJ2-7,TRBV28,.,.,TGTGCCAGCAGTTTTGGCAGGGCCACCTACGAGCAGTACTTC,CASSFGRATYEQYF
TRBJ1-6,TRBV19,once,.,TGTGCCAGTAAGGGGGGGTCTAATTCACCCCTCCACTTT,CASKGGSNSPLHF
TRBJ2-2,TRBV5-1,.,TRBD2,TGCGCCAGCAGCTTGGGACTAGCGGGGGTCACCGGGGAGCTGTTTTTT,CASSLGLAGVTGELFF
TRBJ1-1,TRBV4-1,few,.,TGCGCCAGCAGCCGCCCGGGAACTGAAGCTTTCTTT,CASSRPGTEAFF
TRBJ2-3,TRBV9,.,TRBD2,TGTGCCAGCAGCGAGGGGCGGGAGGGTAGGGCAGATACGCAGTATTTT,CASSEGREGRADTQYF
TRBJ1-1,TRBV4-1,.,TRBD1,TGCGCCAGCAGCCAAGGAAGGGGGACAGGCTTGATGAACACTGAAGCTTTCTTT,CASSQGRGTGLMNTEAFF
TRBJ2-3,TRBV6-6,.,TRBD1,TGTGCCAGCAGTTACGGGACAGGGGGCGTAGATACGCAGTATTTT,CASSYGTGGVDTQYF
TRBJ2-7,TRBV13,.,TRBD2,TGTGCCAGCAGCTTAGTCCGGGGACTAGCGGAAACAAGAGGAGACTACGAGCAGTACTTC,CASSLVRGLAETRGDYEQYF
TRBJ2-5,TRBV5-5,once,.,TGTGCCAGCAGCTTGGCGGCGACTTCACAAGAGACCCAGTACTTC,CASSLAATSQETQYF
TRBJ1-1,TRBV27,.,TRBD1,TGTGCCCGCAGGGGGCCCGGGACTGAAGCTTTCTTT,CARRGPGTEAFF
TRBJ2-5,TRBV5-1,.,.,TGCGCCAGCAGCTTGGCAGGCGGGACCCAAGAGACCCAGTACTTC,CASSLAGGTQETQYF
TRBJ2-7,TRBV28,.,TRBD1,TGTGCCAGCACCAGCCCGGGACAGGGACCCTACGAGCAGTACTTC,CASTSPGQGPYEQYF
TRBJ1-2,TRBV27,.,.,TGTGCCAGCAGCCTAGGGGGGGGCTATGGCTACACCTTC,CASSLGGGYGYTF
TRBJ1-2,TRBV14,.,TRBD1,TGTGCCAGCAGCCTCCGGGGCAGGGGGTTTGGCTACACCTTC,CASSLRGRGFGYTF
TRBJ2-3,TRBV4-1,.,TRBD2,TGCGCCAGCGCCCGACTAGCGGGCAGTGACACAGATACGCAGTATTTT,CASARLAGSDTDTQYF
TRBJ1-1,TRBV14,few,TRBD1,TGTGCCAGCAGCCAAGTGAGAGGGGGCGTGTTCGTGAACACTGAAGCTTTCTTT,CASSQVRGGVFVNTEAFF